These 25 T cell receptor beta chains originate from one sample sequenced in a study of human T cells and chemical hapten exposure. Time point of the sample: patch test 3, about 24 weeks after DPC sensitization. Treatment defined: therapeutic diphenylcyclopropenone sensitization with weekly scalp DPC. TCRdb re-called the RACE reads with MiXCR, one entry per CDR3 protein. The table records 60,000 to 65,000 distinct CDR3 sequences, about 10% of them present only once. This specimen consisted of whole blood, obtained in connection with sensitization to the hapten diphenylcyclopropenone (DPC). Source of these receptors: a young woman with alopecia areata. Some clones in this sample may be carry-over from other donors' samples.

The sample holds many counts of this clonotype. The chain recombines TRBV29-1 with TRBJ1-1; the D gene is possibly TRBD1 (6 bases). CDR1 and CDR2 (germline): SQVTM, ANQGSEA. With 7 bases removed from V and 0 bases from J, the gap between germline ends came to 18 bases. The CDR3 is 15 amino acids. CDR3 amino acids: CSAALAGQMNTEAFF. In DNA form, the CDR3 reads TGCAGCGCCGCCCTCGCCGGACAGATGAACACTGAAGCTTTCTTT.

The chain employs TRBV18 and TRBJ2-1, with 7 bases aligning to TRBD2. Trimming cost V 3 bases and J 7 bases; bases outside gene matches: 6. CDR1 and CDR2 (germline): KGHSH, LQKENI. The CDR3 sequence is 14 residues long. The CDR3 region is CASSPLAASNEQFF. The CDR3 nucleotides are TGTGCCAGCTCACCCCTAGCGGCCTCTAATGAGCAGTTCTTC.

The table lists this clonotype with many counts. V gene TRBV5-1 combines with J gene TRBJ1-4; weak D call: TRBD1 (5 bases). CDR1 and CDR2 from the germline V gene are SGHRS and YFSETQ. The CDR3 consists of 14 residues. Trimming stripped 0 bases from V and 3 bases from J, with 6 bases between. In DNA, the CDR3 is TGCGCCAGCAGCTTGGGACAGCCTAATGAAAAACTGTTTTTT. Translating it yields CASSLGQPNEKLFF.

The chain uses TRBV9 and TRBJ2-1; 9 bases are a match to TRBD2. Germline lookup yields CDR1 SGDLS and CDR2 YYNGEE. CDR3 length: 13 residues. With V trimmed by 3 bases and J by 10 bases, 5 bases remained unmatched. The CDR3 sequence is CASSGSSGAEQFF. The CDR3 DNA reads as TGTGCCAGCAGCGGATCTAGCGGGGCCGAGCAGTTCTTC.

A few counts support this clonotype. The chain has TRBV6-5 and TRBJ2-7; D gene unclear. Germline CDR1 reads MNHEY; CDR2 reads SVGAGI. The CDR3 runs to 16 residues. V was shortened by 6 bases and J by 0 bases, with 18 bases between the two germline ends. The CDR3 spells CASRRLLGTYSYEQYF. As DNA, the CDR3 is TGTGCCAGCAGACGCCTTCTCGGCACGTACTCCTACGAGCAGTACTTC.

The table lists this clonotype with a few counts. The chain recombines TRBV6-5 with TRBJ2-3; the match to TRBD2 covers 14 bases. J gave up 5 bases and V 5 bases, and 6 bases lay outside the gene matches. This CDR3 comprises 16 residues. Looked up from germline, CDR1 is MNHEY and CDR2 is SVGAGI. Written as DNA, the CDR3 is TGTGCCAGCAGTCCGACTAGCGGGGGGGCCGTAGATACGCAGTATTTT. It is translated as CASSPTSGGAVDTQYF.

The gene calls are TRBV6-5 and TRBJ1-1, with D possibly TRBD1 on 5 matching bases. V dropped 0 bases and J dropped 4 bases, with 9 bases sitting between them. CDR1 and CDR2 from the germline V gene are MNHEY and SVGAGI. This CDR3 has 14 residues. The DNA for the CDR3 is TGTGCCAGCAGTTACTCGCGTCAGGGCACTGAAGCTTTCTTT. Its translation: CASSYSRQGTEAFF.

At least ten counts were recorded for this clonotype. The V call is TRBV28, the J call TRBJ2-3; no definite D call. This CDR3 has 13 amino acids. CDR1 MDHEN and CDR2 SYDVKM come from the germline V gene. Trimming shortened V by 7 bases and J by 3 bases, and 11 bases separated the two germline ends. The CDR3 nucleotides are TGTGCCAGCACCCACCTCCAGACAGATACGCAGTATTTT. Translating it yields CASTHLQTDTQYF.

This chain joins TRBV6-1 and TRBJ1-3; D gene ambiguous. This CDR3 region has 16 residues. Between the trimmed V and J ends, which lost 2 bases and 4 bases, there was a span of 15 bases. CDR1 MNHNS and CDR2 SASEGT come from the germline V gene. This CDR3 is CASSEIMSPTGNTIYF. Written as DNA, the CDR3 is TGTGCCAGCAGTGAAATTATGTCTCCTACCGGAAACACCATATATTTT.

V gene TRBV20-1 combines with J gene TRBJ1-1; a weak D match, TRBD1 (5 bases). Trimming took off 4 bases at V and 0 bases at J, with 12 bases between the two ends. Germline loops: CDR1 DFQATT, CDR2 SNEGSKA (reference sequence). The CDR3 loop spans 14 amino acids. The CDR3 loop is CSATRLGVNTEAFF. DNA of the CDR3: TGCAGTGCTACTCGATTAGGGGTGAACACTGAAGCTTTCTTT.

The chain links TRBV24-1 to TRBJ2-1; possible D gene TRBD1, 5 bases. This CDR3 is 15 amino acids long. CDR1 is KGHDR, CDR2 SFDVKD, per germline. V lost 8 bases and J 2 bases, leaving 15 bases between the germline ends. DNA for the CDR3: TGTGCCACCAAAGGGGAAGGTAAAGCCTACAATGAGCAGTTCTTC. Its translation: CATKGEGKAYNEQFF.

The J gene is TRBJ1-1, the V gene TRBV6-2 or TRBV6-3; D is uncertain. Germline V gene sequence: CDR1 MNHEY, CDR2 SVGEGT. The CDR3 is 13 residues long. V was shortened by 1 base and J by 7 bases, with 10 bases between the two germline ends. CDR3 sequence: CASSYWHGYEAFF. The CDR3 DNA is TGTGCCAGCAGTTACTGGCACGGGTATGAAGCTTTCTTT.

This clonotype was picked up a small number of times. The gene calls are TRBV12-3 or TRBV12-4 and TRBJ2-2; the D is unclear. The V gene lost 7 bases and the J gene lost 7 bases, with 19 bases spanning the gap. The CDR3 consists of 15 residues. In nucleotides, the CDR3 is TGTGCCAGCACCTCGTGGGGTAGGGAAGGCGGGGAGCTGTTTTTT. Translating gives CASTSWGREGGELFF.

The rearrangement uses TRBV19 and TRBJ1-2; TRBD1 aligns across 9 bases. Trimming at V came to 8 bases and at J to 2 bases, leaving 6 bases not matched to a gene. The CDR3 consists of 14 residues. CDR1 is LNHDA, CDR2 SQIVND, per germline (reference sequence). CDR3 residues: CASVPGQGNYGYTF. The CDR3 coding sequence is TGTGCCAGTGTCCCGGGACAGGGAAACTATGGCTACACCTTC.

This clonotype appeared a few times. This chain joins TRBV29-1 and TRBJ1-2, with 9 bases aligning to TRBD1. V shed 6 bases, J shed 8 bases, and the junction held 4 bases outside the gene matches. The CDR3 is 11 residues long. Germline V gene data show CDR1 as SQVTM and CDR2 as ANQGSEA. The CDR3 protein is CSVRQGGGYTF. The CDR3 coding sequence is TGCAGCGTAAGACAGGGGGGCGGCTACACCTTC.

The chain joins TRBV4-3 to TRBJ2-2, with 7 bases identical to TRBD1. Germline CDR1 LGHNA, CDR2 YSLEER. This CDR3 region has 15 residues. V trimming: 3 bases; J trimming: 4 bases; junction bases outside the gene matches: 5. CDR3 nucleotide sequence: TGCGCCAGCAGCCACTTACAGGGGAGCACCGGGGAGCTGTTTTTT. It yields the protein CASSHLQGSTGELFF.

This clonotype was detected ten times or more. V is TRBV6-2 or TRBV6-3 and J is TRBJ2-7; 7 bases map to TRBD1. The CDR3 consists of 12 residues. From germline, CDR1 is MNHEY and CDR2 SVGEGT. V lost 5 bases and J lost 8; bases outside the gene matches: 6. The CDR3 DNA is TGTGCCAGCAGTCCGACAGGGTACCAGCAGTACTTC. This translates into CASSPTGYQQYF.

This clonotype has more than one count but fewer than ten. V gene TRBV7-9 combines with J gene TRBJ2-7, with a tentative D call TRBD2 (5 bases). The germline gives CDR1 SEHNR, CDR2 FQNEAQ (reference sequence). The V end was cut by 5 bases, the J end by 7 bases, with 18 bases between. CDR3 length equals 14 residues. The CDR3: CASSDYAGSTEQYF. The CDR3, as DNA: TGTGCCAGCAGCGACTACGCCGGGTCAACAGAGCAGTACTTC.

This chain uses TRBV7-9 with TRBJ2-6; D is ambiguous. The V gene lost 5 bases and the J gene lost 0 bases, with 5 bases spanning the gap. Germline V lookup: CDR1 SEHNR, CDR2 FQNEAQ (reference sequence). The CDR3 has 14 residues. This chain's CDR3 is CASSGSSGANVLTF. The CDR3 bases are TGTGCCAGCAGCGGAAGCTCTGGGGCCAACGTCCTGACTTTC.

At least ten counts were recorded for this clonotype. The rearrangement links TRBV2 to TRBJ2-3; D uncertain. Germline CDR1 is SNHLY and CDR2 is FYNNEI. V shed 6 bases and J shed 1 base, with 8 bases lying between them. The CDR3 is 13 amino acids. The CDR3 nucleotides are TGTGCCAGCAGGGGCCTGCGCACAGATACGCAGTATTTT. Its protein is CASRGLRTDTQYF.

This clonotype was seen many times. CDR3: CASSSPGSEPQHF. The CDR3 DNA sequence: TGTGCCAGCAGCTCCCCGGGGAGTGAGCCCCAGCATTTT. The chain uses TRBV7-2 and TRBJ1-5; D remains unclear. The germline CDR1 and CDR2 sequences are SGHTA and FQGNSA. V shed 4 bases and J shed 8 bases, with 12 bases lying between them. This CDR3 has 13 residues. Based on the CDR3 plus reference TRBV7-2 and TRBJ1-5, the full variable domain is GAGVSQSPSNKVTEKGKDVELRCDPISGHTALYWYRQSLGQGLEFLIYFQGNSAPDKSGLPSDRFSAERTGGSVSTLTIQRTQQEDSAVYLCASSSPGSEPQHFGDGTRLSIL.

This chain links TRBV12-3 or TRBV12-4 with TRBJ2-3; D perhaps matches TRBD2 (6 bases). The germline V and J ends were trimmed by 3 bases and 4 bases, with 11 bases remaining between them. The CDR3 length is 14 residues. CDR3 DNA sequence: TGTGCCAGCAGTTTTTGGAGGGGCTCAGATACGCAGTATTTT. Its translation is CASSFWRGSDTQYF.

This clonotype appeared a few times. The chain combines TRBV14 with TRBJ1-2, with D tentatively TRBD1 (5 bases). Germline CDR1 is SGHDN and CDR2 is FVKESK. Trimming left V 2 bases short and J 5 bases short, with 9 bases between. This CDR3 is 13 amino acids long. CDR3 bases: TGTGCCAGCAGCCAATTTCAGGGTTATGGCTACACCTTC. Translated, it gives CASSQFQGYGYTF.

Ten or more counts support this clonotype. The chain couples TRBV7-8 to TRBJ2-2; D is undetermined. Germline lookup yields CDR1 SGHVS and CDR2 FQNEAQ. The CDR3 sequence is 15 residues long. V was cut by 2 bases and J by 7 bases, with 14 bases left in between. CDR3 sequence reads: CASSLYPPVGGELFF. CDR3 DNA sequence: TGTGCCAGCAGCTTATACCCTCCCGTCGGCGGGGAGCTGTTTTTT.

The chain is built from TRBV13 and TRBJ2-1; tentatively, D is TRBD1 (8 bases). Trimming cost V 3 bases and J 9 bases, with 15 bases left between them. The germline V gene has CDR1 PRHDT and CDR2 FYEKMQ (reference sequence). This CDR3 is built from 14 residues. The CDR3 DNA sequence: TGTGCCAGCAGCTTTGGACAGGGCGGGGGTGAGCAGTTCTTC. The encoded protein is CASSFGQGGGEQFF. The full variable domain, completed using reference TRBV13 and TRBJ2-1, is AAGVIQSPRHLIKEKRETATLKCYPIPRHDTVYWYQQGPGQDPQFLISFYEKMQSDKGSIPDRFSAQQFSDYHSELNMSSLELGDSALYFCASSFGQGGGEQFFGPGTRLTVL.